The 25 T cell receptor beta chains below all came from one sample that was sequenced in a study of beta chain features in type 1 diabetes. Investigators reverse transcribed all isolated RNA, so they sequenced expressed TCRB transcripts. Here immunoSEQ multiplex PCR was the method, and the copy in TCRdb shows in-frame clones only, minus some. Of 620,000 or so clones listed, roughly a sixth are singletons. Sample: naive CD4+ T cells from blood. These TCRs come from a young man in good health.

This sequence joins TRBV4-3 and TRBJ1-4; 7 bases fit TRBD1. Germline V gene lookup returns CDR1 LGHNA and CDR2 YSLEER. V lost 0 bases and J lost 0; bases outside the gene matches: 1. The CDR3 length is 16 residues. CDR3 in amino acids: CASSQEGTATNEKLFF. CDR3 DNA: TGCGCCAGCAGCCAAGAGGGGACAGCAACTAATGAAAAACTGTTTTTT.

The chain joins TRBV19 to TRBJ2-6; D possibly matches TRBD1 or TRBD2 (5 bases each). The CDR3 has 17 amino acids. The germline gives CDR1 LNHDA, CDR2 SQIVND (reference sequence). Between the trimmed V and J ends, which lost 0 bases and 0 bases, there was a span of 9 bases. The DNA of the CDR3 is TGTGCCAGTAGTATAGATCGGGGACCCTCTGGGGCCAACGTCCTGACTTTC. Protein product: CASSIDRGPSGANVLTF.

This clone was observed a handful of times. This chain uses TRBV9 with TRBJ2-3; D not resolved. Germline V gives CDR1 SGDLS, CDR2 YYNGEE. The CDR3 length is 16 residues. V was trimmed by 0 bases and J by 1 base, leaving 12 bases between them. The CDR3, as DNA: TGTGCCAGCAGCGTAGACGCGGCTGGCCGCACAGATACGCAGTATTTT. The encoded protein is CASSVDAAGRTDTQYF.

The V gene is TRBV7-9, the J gene TRBJ2-4; tentatively, D is TRBD2 (6 bases). CDR1 is SEHNR, CDR2 FQNEAQ, per germline (reference sequence). This CDR3 has 13 amino acids. Trimming removed 5 bases at V and 1 base at J, with 6 bases between. The CDR3 DNA is TGTGCCAGCAGCAGCGGGGCCAAAAACATTCAGTACTTC. Its translation: CASSSGAKNIQYF.

The chain uses TRBV28 and TRBJ2-1; TRBD1 might be the D (6 bases). Germline V lookup: CDR1 MDHEN, CDR2 SYDVKM. This CDR3 spans 14 amino acids. Trimming cost V 5 bases and J 4 bases, with 12 bases left between them. The CDR3 here is CASSRYDRYNEQFF. Written as DNA, the CDR3 is TGTGCCAGCAGTCGATACGACAGGTACAATGAGCAGTTCTTC.

The rearrangement joins TRBV25-1 to TRBJ1-4, with 7 bases that match TRBD1. Germline lookup yields CDR1 MGHDK and CDR2 SYGVNS. Trimming removed 4 bases from V and 8 bases from J; junction bases left unmatched: 7. The CDR3 length is 14 residues. The CDR3 spells CASSGRQGGEKLFF. CDR3 in DNA: TGTGCCAGCAGTGGTCGACAGGGTGGAGAAAAACTGTTTTTT.

This clone was picked up a small number of times. This chain links TRBV4-3 with TRBJ1-6; D is undetermined. V gave up 1 base and J gave up 7 bases, with 11 bases separating them. This CDR3 contains 15 residues. The germline gives CDR1 LGHNA, CDR2 YSLEER. Here the CDR3 reads CASSQARRFNSPLHF. CDR3 in DNA: TGCGCCAGCAGCCAAGCCCGCAGGTTCAATTCACCCCTCCACTTT.

In this sample, this clone turned up a few times. This chain uses TRBV28 with TRBJ2-6; 7 nucleotides align to TRBD2. Trimming removed 4 bases from V and 7 bases from J; junction bases left unmatched: 4. From germline, CDR1 is MDHEN and CDR2 SYDVKM. CDR3 length: 14 amino acids. The CDR3 is CASSSPGLANVLTF. In DNA form, the CDR3 reads TGTGCCAGCAGTTCTCCGGGACTAGCCAACGTCCTGACTTTC.

The chain links TRBV5-1 to TRBJ2-2; a possible D gene is TRBD2 (5 bases). In germline, CDR1 is SGHRS, CDR2 YFSETQ. The CDR3 runs to 15 residues. Trimming took off 4 bases at V and 1 base at J, with 11 bases between the two ends. The CDR3, as DNA: TGCGCCAGCAGCATTCTAGCAGAGAACACCGGGGAGCTGTTTTTT. It is translated as CASSILAENTGELFF.

In its sample, this clone was seen a few times. The CDR3 loop reads CASGTESSYEQYF. CDR3 DNA sequence: TGTGCCAGTGGGACAGAAAGCTCCTACGAGCAGTACTTC. V and J are TRBV19 and TRBJ2-7; TRBD1 agrees at 7 bases. The J segment lost 0 bases and the V segment lost 8 bases, leaving 4 bases of the junction unmatched. CDR3 length: 13 residues. Germline-derived CDR1 and CDR2 are LNHDA and SQIVND (reference sequence).

V usage is TRBV18 and J usage is TRBJ2-3; D perhaps matches TRBD1 (5 bases). The germline V gene has CDR1 KGHSH and CDR2 LQKENI. Trimming took 5 bases from V and 0 from J, leaving 9 bases between them. The CDR3 runs to 14 residues. The CDR3 is CASSTRQSTDTQYF. The DNA for the CDR3 is TGTGCCAGCTCAACGAGACAGAGCACAGATACGCAGTATTTT.

A few counts support this clone. V and J are TRBV27 and TRBJ1-1, with D perhaps TRBD1 (5 bases). V dropped 7 bases and J dropped 4 bases, with 19 bases sitting between them. The germline gives CDR1 MNHEY, CDR2 SMNVEV (reference sequence). The CDR3 is 15 residues long. Here the CDR3 reads CASIPGGRWGTEAFF. The CDR3 DNA follows: TGTGCCAGCATCCCTGGGGGACGGTGGGGCACTGAAGCTTTCTTT.

CDR3 bases: TGTGCCTGGAGTACCTACAGGGGGCCCTACGAGCAGTACTTC. This codes for CAWSTYRGPYEQYF. The chain has TRBV30 and TRBJ2-7, with TRBD1 identical over 9 bases. In germline, CDR1 is GTSNPN, CDR2 SVGIG (reference sequence). CDR3 length: 14 amino acids. Trimming took 2 bases from V and 2 from J; bases not matched to a gene: 4.

This clone was found a few times. The gene calls are TRBV2 and TRBJ1-5, with 7 nucleotides matching TRBD1. Unmatched junction bases numbered 15, after V lost 7 bases and J lost 6 bases. The CDR3 is made up of 16 amino acids. Germline assignment: CDR1 SNHLY and CDR2 FYNNEI. CDR3 sequence: CASTRSGQDRGQPQHF. The CDR3 nucleotides are TGTGCCAGCACCAGATCTGGACAGGATCGGGGTCAGCCCCAGCATTTT.

This clone was counted a few times. The V and J genes are TRBV6-5 and TRBJ1-3; D call uncertain. Germline V gene lookup returns CDR1 MNHEY and CDR2 SVGAGI. CDR3 size: 16 residues. The V end lost 0 bases, the J end lost 4 bases, and 13 bases lay between the germline ends. The CDR3 sequence: CASSYSRGRRGNTIYF. The CDR3 nucleotides read TGTGCCAGCAGTTACTCCCGCGGAAGGAGGGGAAACACCATATATTTT.

The rearrangement uses TRBV7-6 and TRBJ2-4, with TRBD1 matching 7 bases. Germline V gene lookup returns CDR1 SGHVS and CDR2 FNYEAQ. CDR3 length: 14 amino acids. V shed 3 bases, J shed 5 bases, and the junction held 4 bases outside the gene matches. CDR3 sequence: CASSFRQGENIQYF. In DNA form, the CDR3 reads TGTGCCAGCAGCTTCCGACAGGGAGAAAACATTCAGTACTTC. The variable domain in full, completed from reference TRBV7-6 and TRBJ2-4, reads GAGVSQSPRYKVTKRGQDVALRCDPISGHVSLYWYRQALGQGPEFLTYFNYEAQQDKSGLPNDRFSAERPEGSISTLTIQRTEQRDSAMYRCASSFRQGENIQYFGAGTRLSVL.

Only a few counts were recorded for this clone. J is TRBJ1-3 and V is TRBV7-9; no clear D gene. There are 12 residues in the CDR3. The germline V gene encodes CDR1 SEHNR and CDR2 FQNEAQ (reference sequence). Between the trimmed V and J ends, which lost 5 bases and 3 bases, there was a span of 5 bases. CDR3 protein: CASSTSGNTIYF. In DNA, the CDR3 is TGTGCCAGCAGCACCAGTGGAAACACCATATATTTT.

The chain couples TRBV5-1 to TRBJ1-1, with no clear D. The CDR3 covers 15 residues. Germline loops: CDR1 SGHRS, CDR2 YFSETQ. V dropped 1 base and J dropped 0 bases, with 10 bases sitting between them. CDR3 DNA: TGCGCCAGCAGCTTGATCGGATTCATGAACACTGAAGCTTTCTTT. As protein: CASSLIGFMNTEAFF.

This sequence joins TRBV5-1 and TRBJ2-5; 10 bases are shared with TRBD1. Germline loops: CDR1 SGHRS, CDR2 YFSETQ. This CDR3 has 15 residues. V gave up 1 base and J gave up 6 bases; unmatched junction bases: 6. The CDR3 sequence is CASSLRQGARKTQYF. DNA of the CDR3: TGCGCCAGCAGCTTGAGACAGGGGGCGAGAAAGACCCAGTACTTC.

On this clone itself: The same CDR3 is also encoded by other DNA sequences in this sample. The genes are TRBV9 and TRBJ1-5; D remains ambiguous. Trimming stripped 0 bases from V and 2 bases from J, with 9 bases between. This CDR3 contains 15 residues. Germline CDR1 is SGDLS and CDR2 is YYNGEE. This chain's CDR3 is CASSVAPTGNQPQHF. CDR3 nucleotide sequence: TGTGCCAGCAGCGTAGCCCCAACGGGCAATCAGCCCCAGCATTTT.

The rearrangement links TRBV6-5 to TRBJ1-2; no clear D. The germline V gene encodes CDR1 MNHEY and CDR2 SVGAGI. The CDR3 is made up of 12 amino acids. Trimming left V 6 bases short and J 4 bases short, with 9 bases between. The CDR3 spells CASRKTGYGYTF. CDR3 DNA sequence: TGTGCCAGCAGAAAGACGGGCTATGGCTACACCTTC.

This clone was counted between two and nine times. The junction shows a germline mismatch at one end, possibly a read error. The CDR3 DNA is TGTGCCAGCAGTTTAGGGACAGGCATTGAAGCTTTCTTT. This encodes CASSLGTGIEAFF. This chain links TRBV7-2 with TRBJ1-1; TRBD1 agrees at 8 bases. Germline V lookup: CDR1 SGHTA, CDR2 FQGNSA. The CDR3 consists of 13 residues.

In this sample, this clone turned up a few times. In DNA form, the CDR3 reads TGCAGCGTTCGAAGGCGGGGGACCGCAGATACGCAGTATTTT. Its protein product is CSVRRRGTADTQYF. This chain connects TRBV29-1 to TRBJ2-3; TRBD2 matches 7 bases. The V gene end was trimmed by 5 bases and the J gene end by 4 bases; junction bases not matched to a gene: 9. The CDR3 totals 14 residues. The germline CDR1 and CDR2 sequences are SQVTM and ANQGSEA.

This clone was seen a handful of times. One junction end does not reproduce the germline sequence, and a read error may be involved. V usage is TRBV28 and J usage is TRBJ2-7; 7 bases line up with TRBD1. The CDR3 contains 13 residues. Germline V gives CDR1 MDHEN, CDR2 SYDVKM. CDR3 nucleotide sequence: TGTGCCAGCAGTGCGCCAACAAGATGGGACAGATTTTTC. Its translation is CASSAPTRWDRFF.

Turning to this clone: Distinct nucleotide sequences in the sample also encode this CDR3. The chain links TRBV28 to TRBJ2-3; D uncertain. Germline lookup yields CDR1 MDHEN and CDR2 SYDVKM. The CDR3 covers 11 residues. With 4 bases removed from V and 7 bases from J, the gap between germline ends came to 6 bases. In nucleotides, the CDR3 is TGTGCCAGCAGTTCTCCAAATACGCAGTATTTT. It specifies CASSSPNTQYF.